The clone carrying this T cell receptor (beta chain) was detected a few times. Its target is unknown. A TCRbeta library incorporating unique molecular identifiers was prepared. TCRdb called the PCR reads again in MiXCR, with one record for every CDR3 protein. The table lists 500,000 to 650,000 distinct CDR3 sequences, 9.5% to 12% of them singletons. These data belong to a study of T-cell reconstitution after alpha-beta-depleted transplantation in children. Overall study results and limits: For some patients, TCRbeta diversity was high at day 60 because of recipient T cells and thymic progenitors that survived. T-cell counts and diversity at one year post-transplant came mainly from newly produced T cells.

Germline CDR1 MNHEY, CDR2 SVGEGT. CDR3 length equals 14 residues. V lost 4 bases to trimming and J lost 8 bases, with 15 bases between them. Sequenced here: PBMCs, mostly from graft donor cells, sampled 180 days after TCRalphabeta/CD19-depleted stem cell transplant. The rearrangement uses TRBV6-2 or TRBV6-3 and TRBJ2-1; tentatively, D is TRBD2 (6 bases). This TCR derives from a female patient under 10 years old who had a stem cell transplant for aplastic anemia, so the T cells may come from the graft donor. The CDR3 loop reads CASSWRDGWHEQFF. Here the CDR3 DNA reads TGTGCCAGCAGTTGGCGGGATGGGTGGCATGAGCAGTTCTTC.